The sequence of this TCR beta chain was determined in a study of blood T cell repertoires in COVID-19. Study-level background: The United States, Italy and Spain supplied acute and convalescent COVID-19 samples.

Clones were sequenced by immunoSEQ multiplex PCR, and TCRdb holds only the in-frame ones, with some missing. The sample consists of around 87,000 clones, about 80% of them appearing once. V lost 4 bases to trimming and J lost 5 bases; unmatched junction nucleotides: 5. The CDR3 contains 15 residues. The germline CDR1 and CDR2 sequences are SGHTS and YDEGEE. The chain recombines TRBV5-8 with TRBJ2-1; TRBD2 aligns across 11 bases. The sequencing sample was made of peripheral blood. This sequence originates from a human donor in a cohort sampled during active COVID-19. The CDR3, as DNA: TGTGCCAGCAGCCCTGGGACTAGCGGCAACAATGAGCAGTTCTTC. Its translation is CASSPGTSGNNEQFF.